The rows below give T cell receptor beta chains drawn from one sample of a study of T-cell reconstitution after alpha-beta-depleted transplantation in children. MiXCR, run by TCRdb on the PCR reads, gives a single entry per CDR3 protein. Of approximately 500,000 distinct CDR3 sequences detected, roughly a tenth appear once; the ten largest clones hold just over 2%. Sequenced material: PBMCs, taken before TCRalphabeta/CD19-depleted stem cell transplant. These receptors were obtained from a child aged 2 to 10 with inherited bone marrow failure, due to receive a stem cell transplant. Both conserved end residues are part of each CDR3. The D gene is left open where the match is weak. Size values are once, few and many counts, or a class for expanded clones, and some rows have none.

TRBJ2-7 | TRBV4-1 | NA | NA | TGCGCCAGCAGCCCCCAGGTTCCTGCTCCCATGGACGAGCAGTACTTC | CASSPQVPAPMDEQYF
TRBJ2-7 | TRBV4-3 | TRBD1 | NA | TGCGCCAGCAGCCAAGTTTGGGCAGGGGGCTACGAGCAGTACTTC | CASSQVWAGGYEQYF
TRBJ2-3 | TRBV6-1 | TRBD1 | many | TGTGCCAGCAGCCAAACTATGGACAGGGACCATACTAGCACAGATACGCAGTATTTT | CASSQTMDRDHTSTDTQYF
TRBJ2-1 | TRBV4-3 | TRBD2 | many | TGCGCCAGCAGCCAAGAACGTGCGGGAGGTCTCTACAATGAGCAGTTCTTC | CASSQERAGGLYNEQFF
TRBJ2-7 | TRBV5-1 | TRBD2 | many | TGCGCCAGCAGCTTGGAACTAGCGGGAGGGACCTACGAGCAGTACTTC | CASSLELAGGTYEQYF
TRBJ1-3 | TRBV29-1 | NA | NA | TGCAGCGCCTGGGGTGACTCTGGAAACACCATATATTTT | CSAWGDSGNTIYF
TRBJ2-1 | TRBV7-2 | TRBD1 | NA | TGTGCCAGCAGCTTAAGACAGGGGAATTACAATGAGCAGTTCTTC | CASSLRQGNYNEQFF
TRBJ2-6 | TRBV11-1 | TRBD1 | NA | TGTGCCAGCAGCCTGGGACAGCATGAGGGGGCCGGGGCCAACGTCCTGACTTTC | CASSLGQHEGAGANVLTF
TRBJ2-5 | TRBV5-6 | TRBD2 | many | TGTGCCAGCAGCTTGGCGGGAGGGGGCCAAGAGACCCAGTACTTC | CASSLAGGGQETQYF
TRBJ2-1 | TRBV24-1 | TRBD2 | few | TGTGCCACCAGTGATGGGACTAGCGGGAGGCTTCACAATGAGCAGTTCTTC | CATSDGTSGRLHNEQFF
TRBJ1-1 | TRBV11-1 | TRBD1 | NA | TGTGCCAGCAGCTCCTACAGGGGGTCGACTGAAGCTTTCTTT | CASSSYRGSTEAFF
TRBJ2-7 | TRBV3-1 | TRBD2 | NA | TGTGCCAGCAGCCCCGTCGGACTAGGCTCCTACGAGCAGTACTTC | CASSPVGLGSYEQYF
TRBJ2-3 | TRBV7-2 | NA | few | TGTGCCAGCAGCTTAGCGACCTCGAGAACGCAGTATTTT | CASSLATSRTQYF
TRBJ1-5 | TRBV4-2 | TRBD1 | many | TGTGCCAGCAGCCAAGATAGGGGACAGGGGGGTCAGCCCCAGCATTTT | CASSQDRGQGGQPQHF
TRBJ1-4 | TRBV18 | NA | NA | TGTGCCAGCTCGAAACAGGCGCACTATAATGAAAAACTGTTTTTT | CASSKQAHYNEKLFF
TRBJ2-1 | TRBV12-3/TRBV12-4 | NA | few | TGTGCCAGCAGTTTAGGCTACAGGGTCTCCTACAATGAGCAGTTCTTC | CASSLGYRVSYNEQFF
TRBJ2-7 | TRBV5-1 | NA | few | TGCGCCAGCAGCTTCGGCCATTACGAGCAGTACTTC | CASSFGHYEQYF
TRBJ2-7 | TRBV7-9 | TRBD1 | many | TGTGCCAGCATGACCGGGACAGGCTACGAGCAGTACTTC | CASMTGTGYEQYF
TRBJ2-1 | TRBV3-1 | NA | many | TGTGCCAGCAAGAGAGATTACAATGAGCAGTTCTTC | CASKRDYNEQFF
TRBJ2-3 | TRBV6-1 | TRBD2 | few | TGTGCCAGCACCCTAGCGGGGAACACAGATACGCAGTATTTT | CASTLAGNTDTQYF
TRBJ1-5 | TRBV28 | NA | many | TGTGCCAGCAGTGCCGTCGGGGTGCCCCCTAATCAGCCCCAGCATTTT | CASSAVGVPPNQPQHF
TRBJ2-7 | TRBV12-3/TRBV12-4 | TRBD2 | many | TGTGCCAGCAGTTTACGGGGAGGGCCCTACGAGCAGTACTTC | CASSLRGGPYEQYF
TRBJ2-5 | TRBV19 | NA | few | TGTGCCAGTAGTATTGCGATGGAGACCCAGTACTTC | CASSIAMETQYF
TRBJ2-6 | TRBV9 | NA | many | TGTGCCAGCAACACCGGGCCGCTCGACTCTGGGGCCAACGTCCTGACTTTC | CASNTGPLDSGANVLTF
TRBJ1-4 | TRBV15 | NA | many | TGTGCAACCAGGGCCTCGGGACGAGAAAATGAAAAACTGTTTTTT | CATRASGRENEKLFF
TRBJ2-1 | TRBV6-1 | NA | few | TGTGCCAGCAGTGTTAGGTTTGGTAATGAGCAGTTCTTC | CASSVRFGNEQFF
TRBJ2-7 | TRBV2 | NA | NA | TGTGCCAGCAGTGGTCAGGGTCCCTACGAGCAGTACTTC | CASSGQGPYEQYF
TRBJ2-5 | TRBV20-1 | TRBD2 | many | TGCAGTATCTCTCCCTGGACTAGCGGGGGAAGGGTACAAGAGACCCAGTACTTC | CSISPWTSGGRVQETQYF
TRBJ2-1 | TRBV28 | NA | few | TGTGCCAGCACCCTTCACCCAGCCATCCATGAGCAGTTCTTC | CASTLHPAIHEQFF
TRBJ2-1 | TRBV19 | NA | NA | TGTGCCAGTAGTATACAGGGTCCCAATGAGCAGTTCTTC | CASSIQGPNEQFF
TRBJ2-1 | TRBV20-1 | TRBD2 | NA | TGCAGTGCTCATCGAGCGGGAGGGCCGGTGGATGAGCAGTTCTTC | CSAHRAGGPVDEQFF
TRBJ2-7 | TRBV5-5 | TRBD1 | few | TGTGCCAGCAGCCGGGACAGGGGAGTATCGACCTACGAGCAGTACTTC | CASSRDRGVSTYEQYF
TRBJ2-1 | TRBV5-1 | NA | many | TGCGCCAGCAGCCAAAGACTAGTCGGTGAGCAGTTCTTC | CASSQRLVGEQFF
TRBJ1-6 | TRBV12-3/TRBV12-4 | NA | many | TGTGCCAGCAGTCCGTCGGGGAACAATTCACCCCTCCACTTT | CASSPSGNNSPLHF
TRBJ2-1 | TRBV20-1 | TRBD1 | NA | TGCAGTGCAAAGGACAGGGACAATGAGCAGTTCTTC | CSAKDRDNEQFF
TRBJ2-1 | TRBV20-1 | TRBD1 | many | TGCAGTGTTAGGACAGGGGCCTACAATGAGCAGTTCTTC | CSVRTGAYNEQFF
TRBJ1-5 | TRBV10-3 | TRBD1 | few | TGTGCCATCAGTGAAGGGACAGACCCCAATCAGCCCCAGCATTTT | CAISEGTDPNQPQHF
TRBJ2-2 | TRBV27 | TRBD2 | many | TGTGCCAGCAGTTCCTCAGCGGGAAGCCTAGTCACCGGGGAGCTGTTTTTT | CASSSSAGSLVTGELFF
TRBJ1-1 | TRBV2 | NA | few | TGTGCCAGCAGTGTCGGCGTAGACAGCACTGAAGCTTTCTTT | CASSVGVDSTEAFF
TRBJ2-5 | TRBV10-2 | TRBD2 | many | TGCGCCAGCAGGGCAGCGGGAGGGCCCTCAGAGACCCAGTACTTC | CASRAAGGPSETQYF
TRBJ1-2 | TRBV12-3/TRBV12-4 | NA | many | TGTGCCAGCAGTTTATATGCGGGGAACTATGGCTACACCTTC | CASSLYAGNYGYTF
TRBJ2-2 | TRBV18 | NA | few | TGTGCCAGCTCACCAGTACAGGGCCCCACCGGGGAGCTGTTTTTT | CASSPVQGPTGELFF
TRBJ1-1 | TRBV20-1 | NA | many | TGCAGTGCTAAGTCCGGCAACTCCTACACTGAAGCTTTCTTT | CSAKSGNSYTEAFF
TRBJ2-1 | TRBV7-9 | TRBD2 | many | TGTGCCAGCAGCTTAAGCCTAGCGGGGAACAATGAGCAGTTCTTC | CASSLSLAGNNEQFF
TRBJ2-7 | TRBV30 | TRBD1 | NA | TGTGCCTGGAGTGTTCCGACAGGGGTCTACGAGCAGTACTTC | CAWSVPTGVYEQYF
TRBJ2-3 | TRBV20-1 | TRBD2 | few | TGCAGTGCTGGAAAGCGGGAGGACCGGATTATAGATACGCAGTATTTT | CSAGKREDRIIDTQYF
TRBJ2-2 | TRBV7-9 | NA | NA | TGTGCCAGCGTCACCTCTTCTAGGGCACCCGGGGAGCTGTTTTTT | CASVTSSRAPGELFF
TRBJ1-5 | TRBV28 | NA | many | TGTGCCAGCAGTTTCCCCGGCGACGGCAATCAGCCCCAGCATTTT | CASSFPGDGNQPQHF
TRBJ1-5 | TRBV5-5 | TRBD1 | few | TGTGCCAGCAGCTTGGCGGACAGGTTCGGGGTGGGCAATCAGCCCCAGCATTTT | CASSLADRFGVGNQPQHF
TRBJ2-3 | TRBV5-1 | TRBD1 | many | TGCGCCAGCAGCTTGGACAGGGGGGAAGATACGCAGTATTTT | CASSLDRGEDTQYF